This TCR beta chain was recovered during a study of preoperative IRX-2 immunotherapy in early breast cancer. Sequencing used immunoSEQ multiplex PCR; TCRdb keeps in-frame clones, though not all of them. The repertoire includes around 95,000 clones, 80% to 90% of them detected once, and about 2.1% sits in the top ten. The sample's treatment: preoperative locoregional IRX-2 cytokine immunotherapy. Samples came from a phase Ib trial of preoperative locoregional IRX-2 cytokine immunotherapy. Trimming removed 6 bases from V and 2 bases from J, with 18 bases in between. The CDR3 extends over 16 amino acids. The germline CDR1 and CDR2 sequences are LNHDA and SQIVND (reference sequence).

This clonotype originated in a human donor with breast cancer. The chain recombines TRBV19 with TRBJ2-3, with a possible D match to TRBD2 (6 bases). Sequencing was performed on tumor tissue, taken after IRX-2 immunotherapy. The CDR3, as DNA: TGTGCCAGTAGGGGTCGGACTACCGGCGTCACAGATACGCAGTATTTT. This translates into CASRGRTTGVTDTQYF.